The 28 T cell receptor beta chains listed next were all sequenced from one sample in a study of T-cell memory formation after mild COVID-19. TCRdb used MiXCR to reprocess the 5' RACE reads, holding one entry per CDR3 protein. The sample holds 150,000 to 200,000 distinct CDR3 sequences, roughly 15% seen once. Sequenced input: PBMCs or a T cell subset sorted from them (not recorded which). The receptors were sampled from an adult woman who had mild COVID-19 (a few samples of this study predate the infection). Cell type and time point are not known.

The sample holds a few counts of this clonotype. The J gene is TRBJ2-7, the V gene TRBV3-1, with 7 bases identical to TRBD2. Unmatched junction bases numbered 1, after V lost 3 bases and J lost 2 bases. This CDR3 has 13 residues. Looked up from germline, CDR1 is LGHDT and CDR2 is YNNKEL (reference sequence). The CDR3 DNA sequence: TGTGCCAGCAGCCAGGGGGGGGCCTACGAGCAGTACTTC. As protein: CASSQGGAYEQYF.

The chain combines TRBV4-3 with TRBJ2-3, with D possibly being TRBD2 (7 bases). Germline V gene sequence: CDR1 LGHNA, CDR2 YSLEER. The CDR3 length is 16 residues. V was clipped by 4 bases and J by 1 base, with 15 bases between them. The CDR3 DNA is TGCGCCAGCAGCCGAACCGGCGGGGGCCGCACAGATACGCAGTATTTT. Translating gives CASSRTGGGRTDTQYF.

The chain links TRBV7-9 to TRBJ1-1, with 9 bases aligning to TRBD1. Germline V gene data show CDR1 as SEHNR and CDR2 as FQNEAQ (reference sequence). The trim removed 5 bases at V and 0 bases at J, leaving 4 bases unmatched. CDR3 size: 15 residues. CDR3 nucleotide sequence: TGTGCCAGCAGCGCCACAGGGGGCATGAACACTGAAGCTTTCTTT. Residues: CASSATGGMNTEAFF.

CDR3 in amino acids: CASSPSGGANTQYF. CDR3 DNA sequence: TGTGCCAGCAGTCCTAGCGGGGGAGCAAATACGCAGTATTTT. The V and J genes are TRBV7-9 and TRBJ2-3; 10 bases fit TRBD2. V trimming: 6 bases; J trimming: 7 bases; junction bases outside the gene matches: 7. Germline V gives CDR1 SEHNR, CDR2 FQNEAQ (reference sequence). This CDR3 is 14 amino acids long.

This clonotype turned up a few times. V gene TRBV18 combines with J gene TRBJ1-2; TRBD1 might be the D (5 bases). The CDR3 runs 17 residues. Trimming took 1 base from V and 7 from J, leaving 22 bases between them. Germline V gene lookup returns CDR1 KGHSH and CDR2 LQKENI. CDR3 amino acids: CASSPLQESSQGAGYTF. The CDR3 DNA reads TGTGCCAGCTCACCACTTCAGGAGTCCTCGCAGGGAGCTGGCTACACCTTC.

This clonotype was counted a few times. V and J are TRBV7-9 and TRBJ1-1; D may be TRBD1 (5 bases). Germline lookup yields CDR1 SEHNR and CDR2 FQNEAQ (reference sequence). V was pared by 2 bases and J by 4 bases, with 17 bases between. The CDR3 contains 16 residues. The CDR3 nucleotides read TGTGCCAGCAGCTTAATGGGGCCCGCCGGGGGCACTGAAGCTTTCTTT. Amino acids: CASSLMGPAGGTEAFF.

This chain joins TRBV29-1 and TRBJ2-2, with a weak D call TRBD1 (7 bases). This CDR3 has 13 amino acids. The germline CDR1 and CDR2 sequences are SQVTM and ANQGSEA. V was shortened by 6 bases and J by 3 bases, with 11 bases between the two germline ends. This CDR3 reads CSVAGQYTGELFF. The DNA for the CDR3 is TGCAGCGTCGCGGGACAGTACACCGGGGAGCTGTTTTTT.

This clonotype was observed a handful of times. The chain recombines TRBV7-6 with TRBJ2-2; the D call may be TRBD1 or TRBD2 (5 bases each). This CDR3 comprises 13 residues. V was cut by 6 bases and J by 8 bases, with 13 bases left in between. Looked up from germline, CDR1 is SGHVS and CDR2 is FNYEAQ. The CDR3 loop is CASRRGTGGELFF. CDR3 nucleotides: TGTGCCAGCAGAAGAGGGACGGGGGGGGAGCTGTTTTTT.

This chain uses TRBV10-2 with TRBJ2-1; TRBD2 matches at 10 bases. V trimming: 6 bases; J trimming: 0 bases; junction bases outside the gene matches: 5. The germline V gene encodes CDR1 WSHSY and CDR2 SAAADI. The CDR3 is 16 amino acids. The chain's CDR3 is CASRELAGSSYNEQFF. DNA for the CDR3: TGCGCCAGCAGAGAACTAGCGGGAAGCTCCTACAATGAGCAGTTCTTC.

This clonotype was detected only a few times. The J gene is TRBJ2-3, the V gene TRBV3-1; D is uncertain. Per germline, CDR1 LGHDT and CDR2 YNNKEL (reference sequence). V lost 0 bases and J lost 4, with 5 bases in between. The CDR3 length is 13 residues. The DNA of the CDR3 is TGTGCCAGCAGCCAAGACACTTCAGATACGCAGTATTTT. Encoded protein: CASSQDTSDTQYF.

This clonotype was seen a single time. This sequence joins TRBV15 and TRBJ2-1, with 9 bases aligning to TRBD2. This CDR3 is 14 amino acids long. From germline, CDR1 is LNHNV and CDR2 YYDKDF (reference sequence). V lost 4 bases, J lost 7 bases, and 5 bases stayed unmatched. CDR3 in amino acids: CATSIAGVWNEQFF. The CDR3 coding sequence is TGTGCCACCAGCATAGCGGGAGTGTGGAATGAGCAGTTCTTC. Full variable domain (remainder filled in from reference TRBV15 and TRBJ2-1): DAMVIQNPRYQVTQFGKPVTLSCSQTLNHNVMYWYQQKSSQAPKLLFHYYDKDFNNEADTPDNFQSRRPNTSFCFLDIRSPGLGDTAMYLCATSIAGVWNEQFFGPGTRLTVL.

This clonotype occurred a few times. V usage is TRBV19 and J usage is TRBJ2-2, with 10 bases lining up with TRBD2. V was pared by 0 bases and J by 4 bases, with 17 bases of the junction left unmatched. This CDR3 region has 21 residues. Per germline, CDR1 LNHDA and CDR2 SQIVND (reference sequence). In nucleotides, the CDR3 is TGTGCCAGTAGTATAGATCTTCGTCTAGCGGGGGAAGTAAGTTTCACCGGGGAGCTGTTTTTT. It translates to CASSIDLRLAGEVSFTGELFF.

A few counts support this clonotype. The chain combines TRBV4-1 with TRBJ2-7; D perhaps matches TRBD1 (5 bases). The CDR3 extends over 15 amino acids. V dropped 2 bases and J dropped 0 bases, with 11 bases sitting between them. Per germline, CDR1 MGHRA and CDR2 YSYEKL. The CDR3 DNA is TGCGCCAGCAGCCAAACGGACACCCTCTCCTACGAGCAGTACTTC. Its translation is CASSQTDTLSYEQYF.

This sequence joins TRBV5-6 and TRBJ1-2; 8 bases are a match to TRBD1. Trimming took 2 bases from V and 7 from J; bases not matched to a gene: 7. The CDR3 covers 14 residues. The germline V gene encodes CDR1 SGHDT and CDR2 YYEEEE. CDR3 in DNA: TGTGCCAGCAGCTTAGGACAGGGAATTGGTGGCTACACCTTC. Its translation: CASSLGQGIGGYTF.

In this sample, this clonotype turned up a few times. J is TRBJ2-7 and V is TRBV20-1; D not certain. Germline CDR1 reads DFQATT; CDR2 reads SNEGSKA (reference sequence). Trimming shortened V by 0 bases and J by 3 bases, and 9 bases separated the two germline ends. The CDR3 is made up of 13 amino acids. The CDR3 reads CSARDQDRYEQYF. Written as DNA, the CDR3 is TGCAGTGCTAGAGATCAGGACCGCTACGAGCAGTACTTC.

This chain connects TRBV4-1 to TRBJ1-1; TRBD1 might be the D (5 bases). The CDR3 has 15 amino acids. Germline V lookup: CDR1 MGHRA, CDR2 YSYEKL. V lost 3 bases and J 1 base, leaving 12 bases between the germline ends. The CDR3 nucleotides are TGCGCCAGCAGCCATCGCATGGGGACGAACACTGAAGCTTTCTTT. This gives the protein CASSHRMGTNTEAFF.

V gene TRBV3-1 combines with J gene TRBJ2-7, with D unresolved. Trimming pared 0 bases from V and 1 base from J, leaving 4 bases between. The CDR3 is made up of 13 amino acids. Germline CDR1 reads LGHDT; CDR2 reads YNNKEL (reference sequence). Here the CDR3 reads CASSQDRSYEQYF. CDR3 sequence (DNA): TGTGCCAGCAGCCAAGACAGATCCTACGAGCAGTACTTC.

This clonotype was seen a handful of times. J is TRBJ2-2 and V is TRBV29-1; D possibly corresponds to TRBD2 (6 bases). V was trimmed by 6 bases and J by 4 bases, leaving 15 bases between them. Per the germline V gene, CDR1 is SQVTM and CDR2 is ANQGSEA. This CDR3 contains 14 residues. CDR3 sequence: CSVKLGGITGELFF. CDR3 sequence (DNA): TGCAGCGTCAAGCTGGGGGGTATCACCGGGGAGCTGTTTTTT.

This clonotype has more than one count but fewer than ten. The genes are TRBV14 and TRBJ2-2; D unresolved. This CDR3 is built from 13 residues. Trimming removed 1 base at V and 3 bases at J, with 3 bases between. Germline assignment: CDR1 SGHDN and CDR2 FVKESK. CDR3 nucleotide sequence: TGTGCCAGCAGCCAAGTTCACACCGGGGAGCTGTTTTTT. Its translation is CASSQVHTGELFF. Filled out from reference TRBV14 and TRBJ2-2, the complete variable domain reads EAGVTQFPSHSVIEKGQTVTLRCDPISGHDNLYWYRRVMGKEIKFLLHFVKESKQDESGMPNNRFLAERTGGTYSTLKVQPAELEDSGVYFCASSQVHTGELFFGEGSRLTVL.

This clonotype was recorded many times. This rearrangement joins TRBV4-1 to TRBJ2-1; TRBD2 matches at 8 bases. The CDR3 has 18 amino acids. Per germline, CDR1 MGHRA and CDR2 YSYEKL. V gave up 1 base and J gave up 5 bases; unmatched junction bases: 13. The CDR3, as DNA: TGCGCCAGCAGCCAAGCCCCCCGATTAGCGGGGATAAACAATGAGCAGTTCTTC. Protein product: CASSQAPRLAGINNEQFF.

This clonotype was seen more than once but under ten times. The V call is TRBV20-1, the J call TRBJ2-3, with 11 bases that match TRBD2. CDR1 and CDR2 (germline): DFQATT, SNEGSKA (reference sequence). The CDR3 is 16 amino acids. The junction had 4 bases not matched to a gene; V was cut back by 0 bases and J by 2 bases. The CDR3 is CSARDTSGGNTDTQYF. Written as DNA, the CDR3 is TGCAGTGCTAGAGATACTAGCGGGGGCAACACAGATACGCAGTATTTT.

The chain joins TRBV4-1 to TRBJ2-5; unclear D gene. The V end was cut by 0 bases, the J end by 6 bases, with 17 bases between. This CDR3 region has 16 residues. Germline V gives CDR1 MGHRA, CDR2 YSYEKL. DNA of the CDR3: TGCGCCAGCAGCCAAGATGAGACGGATCTAAGGCAGACCCAGTACTTC. Translated, it gives CASSQDETDLRQTQYF.

This clonotype was seen many times. J is TRBJ2-3 and V is TRBV6-2 or TRBV6-3, with 10 bases identical to TRBD2. This CDR3 has 15 residues. The trim removed 4 bases at V and 2 bases at J, leaving 3 bases unmatched. Germline V lookup: CDR1 MNHEY, CDR2 SVGEGT. The CDR3 DNA sequence: TGTGCCAGCAGTTCCGGGACTAGCGCCACAGATACGCAGTATTTT. Encoded protein: CASSSGTSATDTQYF.

V usage is TRBV11-2 and J usage is TRBJ2-5, with D possibly being TRBD2 (5 bases). The V and J ends lost 0 bases and 7 bases respectively, with 12 bases between them. The CDR3 consists of 14 residues. Germline CDR1 and CDR2: SGHAT and FQNNGV. CDR3 DNA sequence: TGTGCCAGCAGCTTAGAGCCTCTAGAGGGGACCCAGTACTTC. Translating gives CASSLEPLEGTQYF.

This clonotype is a singleton in its sample. This chain connects TRBV7-9 to TRBJ1-1; D is unclear. The CDR3 extends over 16 amino acids. The germline V gene encodes CDR1 SEHNR and CDR2 FQNEAQ (reference sequence). V was pared by 4 bases and J by 3 bases, with 18 bases between. This CDR3 reads CASSYNRHSGYTEAFF. The CDR3 DNA reads as TGTGCCAGCAGCTATAACAGACACAGTGGGTACACTGAAGCTTTCTTT.

The chain is built from TRBV19 and TRBJ2-6; D unclear. The CDR3 runs to 15 residues. The germline V gene has CDR1 LNHDA and CDR2 SQIVND (reference sequence). V was clipped by 3 bases and J by 1 base, with 7 bases between them. CDR3 sequence: CASSMYLSGANVLTF. Here the CDR3 DNA reads TGTGCCAGTAGTATGTACCTATCTGGGGCCAACGTCCTGACTTTC.

This clonotype has a handful of counts. The genes are TRBV7-3 and TRBJ1-1; D is unresolved. CDR3 length: 13 amino acids. V lost 4 bases and J 0 bases, leaving 6 bases between the germline ends. Germline loops: CDR1 SGHTA, CDR2 FQGTGA. CDR3 loop: CASSSHMNTEAFF. The CDR3 nucleotides read TGTGCCAGCAGCTCCCATATGAACACTGAAGCTTTCTTT.

Notes on this clonotype: The junction shows a germline mismatch at one end, possibly a read error. The chain links TRBV3-1 to TRBJ2-5; TRBD2 agrees at 14 bases. Germline V CDR1 and CDR2: LGHDT, YNNKEL (reference sequence). The length of the CDR3 is 16 residues. DNA of the CDR3: TGTGCCAGCAGCCAAGATCTTGCGACTAGCGGGGGGGCCTCCAGCTTC. Its translation is CASSQDLATSGGASSF.